The rows below give T cell receptor beta chains drawn from one sample of a study of T-cell memory formation after mild COVID-19. Using its own MiXCR run on the 5' RACE reads, TCRdb lists one record per CDR3 protein. The data contain 540,000 or so distinct CDR3 sequences, roughly 22% of them seen just once; the ten biggest clones take up around 12%. The sample was PBMCs or a T cell subset sorted from them (not recorded which). The receptors originated from an adult woman who had mild COVID-19 (a few samples of this study predate the infection). Cell type and time point are not known. CDR3s include the opening cysteine and the closing phenylalanine or tryptophan. A D gene is named only where the DNA matches it firmly. For some rows the clone size is stated as once, few or many, or as a class when expanded; others skip it.

j_call	clone_size	v_call	d_call	cdr3_length	cdr3_aa	cdr3_nt
TRBJ2-2	few	TRBV7-2	TRBD2	15	CASSLTSGATGELFF	TGTGCCAGCAGCTTAACTAGCGGGGCCACCGGGGAGCTGTTTTTT
TRBJ2-7	-	TRBV7-9	-	13	CASSNSGAGVKYF	TGTGCCAGCTCAAACTCTGGGGCAGGGGTGAAGTACTTC
TRBJ2-3	-	TRBV20-1	-	13	CSAGVAVGDTQYF	TGCAGTGCCGGCGTTGCGGTTGGGGATACGCAGTATTTT
TRBJ2-1	-	TRBV12-3/TRBV12-4	TRBD2	14	CASSHSGQGDEQFF	TGTGCCAGCAGTCATAGCGGGCAGGGCGATGAGCAGTTCTTC
TRBJ2-7	few	TRBV29-1	-	11	CSVDRGTEQYF	TGCAGCGTTGACAGGGGAACGGAGCAGTACTTC
TRBJ1-2	once	TRBV5-1	-	15	CASSSGGEISYGYTF	TGCGCCAGCTCATCCGGGGGGGAAATCAGCTATGGCTACACCTTC
TRBJ2-1	-	TRBV30	TRBD2	16	CAWSDPSGRDYNEQFF	TGTGCCTGGAGTGACCCTAGCGGGCGGGACTACAATGAGCAGTTCTTC
TRBJ2-1	-	TRBV7-9	TRBD2	13	CASLLAGANEQFF	TGTGCCAGCTTACTAGCGGGAGCGAATGAGCAGTTCTTC
TRBJ2-7	-	TRBV2	TRBD2	15	CASRLGLAGTHEQYF	TGTGCCAGCAGACTTGGACTAGCGGGAACCCACGAGCAGTACTTC
TRBJ2-2	few	TRBV3-1	TRBD2	19	CASSQAPRTSGSRTGELFF	TGTGCCAGCAGCCAAGCTCCGAGGACTAGCGGGAGTAGGACCGGGGAGCTGTTTTTT
TRBJ2-2	-	TRBV29-1	TRBD1	15	CSVGSGTGGTGELFF	TGCAGCGTTGGATCCGGGACAGGGGGTACCGGGGAGCTGTTTTTT
TRBJ2-2	-	TRBV4-2	-	14	CASSQDPITGELFF	TGTGCCAGCAGCCAAGACCCAATAACCGGGGAGCTGTTTTTT
TRBJ2-5	-	TRBV29-1	TRBD1	18	CSVEGGSGGQGRQETQYF	TGCAGCGTTGAAGGCGGGTCGGGGGGACAGGGAAGACAAGAGACCCAGTACTTC
TRBJ2-3	-	TRBV14	TRBD2	17	CASSQTSGRAFRDTQYF	TGTGCCAGCAGCCAGACTAGCGGGAGGGCCTTTAGAGATACGCAGTATTTT
TRBJ2-1	-	TRBV10-3	-	16	CAISEPGSENYNEQFF	TGTGCCATCAGTGAGCCAGGGAGCGAGAACTACAATGAGCAGTTCTTC
TRBJ2-7	few	TRBV14	-	15	CASSQDRNRAGEQYF	TGTGCCAGCAGCCAAGATAGGAACAGGGCGGGCGAGCAGTACTTC
TRBJ2-7	-	TRBV7-6	-	14	CASSLWGREDEQYF	TGTGCCAGCAGCTTATGGGGAAGGGAGGACGAGCAGTACTTC
TRBJ2-5	-	TRBV2	-	17	CASSEVRGIGSKETQYF	TGTGCCAGCAGTGAGGTGAGGGGGATTGGCAGCAAAGAGACCCAGTACTTC
TRBJ1-5	-	TRBV5-1	TRBD1	16	CASSTLPGGGNQPQHF	TGCGCCAGCAGCACTCTCCCAGGGGGCGGCAATCAGCCCCAGCATTTT
TRBJ2-3	many	TRBV29-1	-	13	CSVDLRETDTQYF	TGCAGCGTTGATCTTCGGGAGACAGATACGCAGTATTTT
TRBJ1-6	-	TRBV4-1	-	13	CASSQVVRSPLHF	TGCGCCAGCAGCCAAGTGGTTCGATCACCCCTCCACTTT
TRBJ1-5	few	TRBV20-1	-	14	CSIHAAYSNQPQHF	TGCAGCATTCATGCAGCGTATAGCAATCAGCCCCAGCATTTT
TRBJ2-2	-	TRBV7-9	TRBD2	18	CASTRHAAGHEYPGELFF	TGTGCCAGCACCCGCCACGCAGCGGGGCACGAGTATCCCGGGGAGCTGTTTTTT